This T cell receptor beta chain was profiled in a study of radiotherapy plus CTLA-4 blockade in lung cancer. Study-level points and caveats: Interferon-beta, together with early blood T cell clone dynamics, reportedly best predicted response. Blood-borne expansion of tumor-derived TCR clones followed radiotherapy plus ipilimumab.

Regarding this clone: Antigen unknown.

Ipilimumab CTLA-4 blockade and focal radiation were given to patients with chemo-refractory metastatic non-small-cell lung cancer. Data came from immunoSEQ multiplex PCR; TCRdb stores just in-frame clones and leaves some out. The sample lists some 92,000 clones; 82% were seen once. This TCR was recovered from a human donor with non-small cell lung cancer who had a partial response to radiotherapy plus ipilimumab. The input for sequencing was peripheral blood, taken from a patient treated with radiotherapy plus ipilimumab.

The CDR3 spells CASSYSTGSGNTIYF. DNA of the CDR3: TGTGCCAGCAGTTACTCGACCGGGTCTGGAAACACCATATATTTT. The rearrangement joins TRBV6-5 to TRBJ1-3; D gene unclear. CDR1 is MNHEY and CDR2 is SVGAGI in the germline V gene. V lost 0 bases and J 1 base, leaving 7 bases between the germline ends. The CDR3 spans 15 residues.